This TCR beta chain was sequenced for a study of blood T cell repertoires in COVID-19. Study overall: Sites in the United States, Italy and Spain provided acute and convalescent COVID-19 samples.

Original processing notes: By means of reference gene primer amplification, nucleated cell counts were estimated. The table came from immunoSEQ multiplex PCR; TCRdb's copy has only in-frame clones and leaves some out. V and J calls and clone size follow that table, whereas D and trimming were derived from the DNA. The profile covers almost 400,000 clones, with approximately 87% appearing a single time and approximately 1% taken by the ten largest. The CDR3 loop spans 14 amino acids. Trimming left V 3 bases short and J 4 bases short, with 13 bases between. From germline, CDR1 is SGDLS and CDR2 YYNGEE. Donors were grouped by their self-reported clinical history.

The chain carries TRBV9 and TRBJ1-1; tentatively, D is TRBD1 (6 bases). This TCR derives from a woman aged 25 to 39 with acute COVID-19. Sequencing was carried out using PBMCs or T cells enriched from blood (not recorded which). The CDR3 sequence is CASSAATGSTEAFF. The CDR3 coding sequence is TGTGCCAGCAGCGCAGCGACAGGTAGCACTGAAGCTTTCTTT.